The rows below give T cell receptor beta chains drawn from one sample of a study of T-cell reconstitution after alpha-beta-depleted transplantation in children. Via MiXCR, TCRdb re-called the PCR reads, giving one row per CDR3 protein. This table holds 200,000 or so distinct CDR3 sequences, 7.5% to 9.5% found once. This material consisted of PBMCs, mostly from graft donor cells, taken 360 days after TCRalphabeta/CD19-depleted stem cell transplant. All receptors come from a male patient between 2 and 15 years old who had a stem cell transplant for acute myeloid leukemia, so the T cells may come from the graft donor. Both conserved end residues are trimmed from each CDR3. A D gene is named only where the DNA matches it firmly.

v_call	j_call	cdr3_length	d_call	cdr3_aa
TRBV7-6	TRBJ2-5	12	TRBD1	ASSSQTGWETQY
TRBV28	TRBJ2-7	12	.	ASSLNRKLVEQY
TRBV12-3/TRBV12-4	TRBJ2-3	12	.	ASRNQGFADTQY
TRBV20-1	TRBJ2-4	12	.	SARNTLQGNIQY
TRBV28	TRBJ2-2	11	.	ASRPRGTGELF
TRBV20-1	TRBJ2-3	11	TRBD2	SAGLAGADTQY
TRBV7-3	TRBJ2-2	14	TRBD2	ASSLRKREVTGELF
TRBV10-3	TRBJ2-1	11	TRBD1	AIYEGPGGEQF
TRBV10-3	TRBJ2-5	12	.	AISDRRLQETQY
TRBV12-5	TRBJ2-7	13	TRBD1	ASGLLRDSHYEQY
TRBV27	TRBJ2-5	15	TRBD2	ASSPALAGAVGETQY
TRBV4-1	TRBJ1-4	12	TRBD1	ASSQAGQGEKLF
TRBV12-3/TRBV12-4	TRBJ2-5	11	.	ASSSTGMETQY
TRBV12-3/TRBV12-4	TRBJ2-1	17	TRBD2	ASSRPSGTSGNIRNEQF
TRBV3-1	TRBJ2-5	12	TRBD1	ASSDRGRQETQY
TRBV20-1	TRBJ2-7	13	.	SALSPRGSGYEQY
TRBV29-1	TRBJ2-7	10	.	SVTQASYEQY
TRBV7-3	TRBJ2-3	14	TRBD2	ASSLFPSGDTDTQY
TRBV11-1	TRBJ1-1	11	.	ASSLVGETEAF
TRBV6-1	TRBJ2-4	12	TRBD1	ASRQDRGQSIQY
TRBV5-1	TRBJ2-3	14	TRBD2	ASSRRTSGATDTQY
TRBV20-1	TRBJ2-7	12	TRBD1	SASGQVSLYEQY
TRBV12-3/TRBV12-4	TRBJ1-1	11	TRBD1	ASIATGRTEAF
TRBV7-8	TRBJ1-1	12	.	AGSSRVLNTEAF
TRBV11-1	TRBJ1-2	12	.	ASGASGVNYGYT
TRBV27	TRBJ2-1	12	.	ASSRSSSYNEQF